Detailed here is one T cell receptor (beta chain). V was trimmed by 8 bases and J by 3 bases, leaving 17 bases between them. The CDR3 is 15 amino acids. Germline V gives CDR1 MNHEY, CDR2 SVGAGI. The data were taken from a study of blood T cell repertoires in COVID-19. TCRdb keeps only in-frame clones here, not all; method: immunoSEQ multiplex PCR. The table shows tens of thousands of clones, with more than 65% occurring only once. This rearrangement joins TRBV6-5 to TRBJ1-5, with D unresolved. Sample: peripheral blood. The source of this sequence is a human donor in a cohort sampled during active COVID-19. The CDR3 is CASVSPDTNNQPQHF. The CDR3 DNA reads TGTGCCAGCGTTTCCCCTGACACGAACAATCAGCCCCAGCATTTT.